This T cell receptor beta chain comes out of a study of blood T cell repertoires in COVID-19. Study in general: Both acute and convalescent COVID-19 samples were obtained from the United States, Italy and Spain. Sample material is recorded as cDNA or gDNA derived from T cells, B-cell-depleted T cells, or PBMCs.

Seattle's cohort entered during active infection and was followed longitudinally. In the original workflow: Reference gene primers were amplified, and this amplification served to estimate nucleated cell counts. Produced via immunoSEQ multiplex PCR; TCRdb's table is partial and in-frame only. That table is the source of V, J and clone size, and D and trimming were worked out from the DNA. The sample consists of around 120,000 clones, over 85% of them appearing once. The sequencing input was peripheral blood. This clonotype originated in a man in his sixties with COVID-19, enrolled during active disease.

Written as DNA, the CDR3 is TGTGCCAGCAGTTCCGGGGGGTACGAACAAGAGACCCAGTACTTC. This gives the protein CASSSGGYEQETQYF. This chain connects TRBV28 to TRBJ2-5; 7 bases agree with TRBD2. This CDR3 has 15 residues. Looked up from germline, CDR1 is MDHEN and CDR2 is SYDVKM. Trimming took 4 bases from V and 2 from J; bases not matched to a gene: 7.